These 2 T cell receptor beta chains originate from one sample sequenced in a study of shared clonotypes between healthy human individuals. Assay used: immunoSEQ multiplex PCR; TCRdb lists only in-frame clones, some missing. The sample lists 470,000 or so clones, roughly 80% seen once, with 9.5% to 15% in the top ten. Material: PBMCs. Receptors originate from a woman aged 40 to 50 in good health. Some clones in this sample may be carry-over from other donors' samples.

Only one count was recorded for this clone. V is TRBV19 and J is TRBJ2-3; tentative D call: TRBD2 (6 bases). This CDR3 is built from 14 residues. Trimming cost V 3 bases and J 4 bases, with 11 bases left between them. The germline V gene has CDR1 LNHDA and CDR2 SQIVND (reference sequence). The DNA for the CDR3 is TGTGCCAGTAGTATGGGACTCCCCCCAGATACGCAGTATTTT. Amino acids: CASSMGLPPDTQYF.

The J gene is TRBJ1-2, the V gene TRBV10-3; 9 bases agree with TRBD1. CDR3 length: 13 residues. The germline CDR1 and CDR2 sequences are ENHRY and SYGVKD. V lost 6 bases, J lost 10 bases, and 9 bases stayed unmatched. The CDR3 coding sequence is TGTGCCATCAGGCCGGGACAGGGAAGGGACTACACCTTC. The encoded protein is CAIRPGQGRDYTF.